Presented here are 13 T cell receptor beta chains from one specimen sequenced in a study of cytomegalovirus exposure and HLA in healthy donors. A multiplex PCR was run with 60 Vbeta primers and 13 Jbeta primers. Some clones are missing from TCRdb's copy, which holds only in-frame ones; the method was immunoSEQ multiplex PCR. Of about 100,000 clones in the sample, more than 80% are singletons; the top ten hold around 3.6%. The sequenced sample was PBMCs. Receptor source: a young man in good health and CMV-seronegative.

The chain combines TRBV30 with TRBJ2-1; tentative D call: TRBD1 (6 bases). The V and J ends lost 0 bases and 9 bases respectively, with 12 bases between them. Germline CDR1 and CDR2: GTSNPN and SVGIG (reference sequence). The CDR3 runs to 13 residues. The CDR3, as DNA: TGTGCCTGGAGTGTACGTGTGGACAGTGAGCAGTTCTTC. This encodes CAWSVRVDSEQFF.

The rearrangement links TRBV29-1 to TRBJ2-5; D is undetermined. The germline CDR1 and CDR2 sequences are SQVTM and ANQGSEA. This CDR3 is 10 amino acids long. The V and J ends lost 3 bases and 11 bases respectively, with 10 bases between them. This CDR3 is CSVDQSLQYF. The CDR3 bases are TGCAGCGTTGATCAATCTCTACAGTACTTC.

The CDR3 loop is CASSLASSYEQYF. In nucleotides, the CDR3 is TGTGCCAGCAGCTTAGCCAGTTCCTACGAGCAGTACTTC. The chain recombines TRBV7-8 with TRBJ2-7; no definite D call. Trimming pared 0 bases from V and 1 base from J, leaving 4 bases between. The length of the CDR3 is 13 residues. Germline V gives CDR1 SGHVS, CDR2 FQNEAQ.

The chain carries TRBV5-4 and TRBJ2-5, with D maybe TRBD2 (6 bases). V lost 9 bases and J lost 4, with 16 bases in between. The CDR3 is 13 amino acids. Germline lookup yields CDR1 SGHNT and CDR2 YYREEE (reference sequence). CDR3 region: CATRLVQAETQYF. CDR3 in DNA: TGTGCCACTAGACTAGTGCAAGCAGAGACCCAGTACTTC.

The chain links TRBV6-5 to TRBJ1-2; 7 bases are shared with TRBD1. The CDR3 length is 13 residues. After removal of 6 bases from V and 2 bases from J, the junction contained 3 bases not matched to a gene. CDR1 and CDR2 (germline): MNHEY, SVGAGI. This chain's CDR3 is CASRPGQNYGYTF. CDR3 bases: TGTGCCAGCAGACCGGGACAGAACTATGGCTACACCTTC.

J is TRBJ2-4 and V is TRBV4-1; D is undetermined. V was cut by 1 base and J by 0 bases, with 4 bases left in between. This CDR3 has 14 amino acids. Germline V gene sequence: CDR1 MGHRA, CDR2 YSYEKL. The CDR3 coding sequence is TGCGCCAGCAGCCAAGGAGGAGCCAAAAACATTCAGTACTTC. Protein: CASSQGGAKNIQYF.

This chain connects TRBV4-1 to TRBJ2-7; tentatively, D is TRBD1 (5 bases). With 3 bases removed from V and 3 bases from J, the gap between germline ends came to 15 bases. CDR1 is MGHRA, CDR2 YSYEKL, per germline. This CDR3 spans 15 amino acids. The CDR3 reads CASSQVLTGVYEQYF. CDR3 bases: TGCGCCAGCAGCCAGGTTTTAACAGGCGTCTACGAGCAGTACTTC.

This chain links TRBV5-1 with TRBJ2-1; a possible D gene is TRBD2 (6 bases). Germline CDR1 reads SGHRS; CDR2 reads YFSETQ. V was trimmed by 4 bases and J by 4 bases, leaving 15 bases between them. CDR3 size: 15 residues. CDR3 coding DNA: TGCGCCAGCAGCCTTCGAAGACTAGAGTACAATGAGCAGTTCTTC. It is translated as CASSLRRLEYNEQFF.

V is TRBV19 and J is TRBJ2-7; the D gene is possibly TRBD2 (6 bases). This CDR3 has 14 amino acids. V was clipped by 3 bases and J by 1 base, with 10 bases between them. Germline CDR1 LNHDA, CDR2 SQIVND (reference sequence). CDR3 sequence (DNA): TGTGCCAGTAGTATCGGGGGTAGATCCTACGAGCAGTACTTC. Protein sequence: CASSIGGRSYEQYF.

The chain uses TRBV18 and TRBJ1-3, with a tentative D call TRBD1 (6 bases). The CDR3 is 16 residues long. CDR1 and CDR2 from the germline V gene are KGHSH and LQKENI. Trimming shortened V by 0 bases and J by 0 bases, and 9 bases separated the two germline ends. The CDR3 spells CASSPPKQGSGNTIYF. The CDR3 DNA sequence: TGTGCCAGCTCACCACCGAAACAGGGCTCTGGAAACACCATATATTTT.

The gene calls are TRBV6-5 and TRBJ2-7, with D perhaps matching TRBD2 (6 bases). V lost 3 bases and J lost 5, with 20 bases in between. The CDR3 runs 16 residues. Germline V CDR1 and CDR2: MNHEY, SVGAGI. CDR3 bases: TGTGCCAGCAGTTATTTAGCAGGAGGGCTTAGGAACGAGCAGTACTTC. The encoded protein is CASSYLAGGLRNEQYF.

The rearrangement uses TRBV6-5 and TRBJ2-5; TRBD2 agrees at 9 bases. Germline lookup yields CDR1 MNHEY and CDR2 SVGAGI. V was pared by 5 bases and J by 7 bases, with 11 bases of the junction left unmatched. The CDR3 is 15 residues long. The CDR3 spells CASSALTSGKRTQYF. CDR3 sequence (DNA): TGTGCCAGCAGTGCCCTGACTAGCGGAAAGCGGACCCAGTACTTC.

The chain uses TRBV29-1 and TRBJ2-5; 11 bases match TRBD1. Germline CDR1 is SQVTM and CDR2 is ANQGSEA. The CDR3 contains 16 residues. Trimming removed 5 bases from V and 2 bases from J; junction bases left unmatched: 10. In DNA, the CDR3 is TGCAGCGTTAACCCCCCAGGGACAGGGGGTCAAGAGACCCAGTACTTC. This gives the protein CSVNPPGTGGQETQYF.